This record covers a single TCR beta chain. Trimming took off 5 bases at V and 0 bases at J, with 9 bases between the two ends. Germline values: CDR1 SEHNR, CDR2 FQNEAQ (reference sequence). The CDR3 is made up of 14 amino acids. The sample originates from a study of glioma-infiltrating T cells after dendritic cell vaccination. Time point meaning: after dendritic cell vaccination, including at tumor progression/relapse. Patients had residual fresh-frozen tumor tissue and more than two years of survival data. Sequencing was performed with immunoSEQ multiplex PCR; in TCRdb, only in-frame clones are kept and a portion is missing. This sample has roughly 88,000 clones; about 81% occur once, and the top ten carry approximately 2%.

The specimen comprised blood, sampled after dendritic cell vaccination. The chain uses TRBV7-9 and TRBJ2-3; tentative D call: TRBD2 (5 bases). The source is a human donor with glioblastoma. The CDR3 region is CASSEQRSTDTQYF. CDR3 DNA: TGTGCCAGCAGCGAGCAGCGGAGCACAGATACGCAGTATTTT. Complete variable domain (other parts from reference TRBV7-9 and TRBJ2-3): DTGVSQNPRHKITKRGQNVTFRCDPISEHNRLYWYRQTLGQGPEFLTYFQNEAQLEKSRLLSDRFSAERPKGSFSTLEIQRTEQGDSAMYLCASSEQRSTDTQYFGPGTRLTVL.